The 10 T cell receptor beta chains reported below all come from one sample, sequenced in a study of T-cell memory formation after mild COVID-19. Via MiXCR, TCRdb re-called the 5' RACE reads, giving one row per CDR3 protein. The top ten hold approximately 21% of the sample, which has 400,000 to 500,000 distinct CDR3 sequences, approximately 19% seen once. The specimen was PBMCs or a T cell subset sorted from them (not recorded which). All receptors come from a man in his late teens or twenties who had mild COVID-19 (a few samples of this study predate the infection). Cell type and time point are not known.

The chain couples TRBV7-6 to TRBJ2-2, with a weak D call TRBD2 (5 bases). This CDR3 is built from 15 residues. The V gene's germline CDR1 is SGHVS and CDR2 FNYEAQ. V was shortened by 4 bases and J by 4 bases, with 13 bases between the two germline ends. CDR3 sequence: CASSWRPRGTGELFF. Here the CDR3 DNA reads TGTGCCAGCAGCTGGAGGCCCCGTGGCACCGGGGAGCTGTTTTTT.

The chain links TRBV20-1 to TRBJ1-5; maybe TRBD1 (6 bases). Trimming removed 6 bases from V and 0 bases from J, with 18 bases in between. The length of the CDR3 is 16 residues. Germline CDR1 DFQATT, CDR2 SNEGSKA (reference sequence). CDR3 region: CSANNEGGNSNQPQHF. For the CDR3, the DNA is TGCAGTGCCAATAACGAGGGGGGAAATAGCAATCAGCCCCAGCATTTT.

V usage is TRBV29-1 and J usage is TRBJ2-3; D call uncertain. Germline CDR1 reads SQVTM; CDR2 reads ANQGSEA. CDR3 size: 14 residues. Trimming took off 5 bases at V and 2 bases at J, with 14 bases between the two ends. CDR3 nucleotides: TGCAGCGTTTGGTCCGGAACCCCCACAGATACGCAGTATTTT. Translation gives CSVWSGTPTDTQYF.

This rearrangement joins TRBV3-1 to TRBJ1-5; D is undetermined. The CDR3 covers 13 residues. V lost 3 bases to trimming and J lost 7 bases, with 10 bases between them. The germline gives CDR1 LGHDT, CDR2 YNNKEL (reference sequence). The CDR3 region is CASSQGFGQPQHF. In nucleotides, the CDR3 is TGTGCCAGCAGCCAGGGATTCGGACAGCCCCAGCATTTT.

This rearrangement joins TRBV5-1 to TRBJ2-5; tentatively, D is TRBD1 (5 bases). The CDR3 loop spans 14 amino acids. Germline CDR1 is SGHRS and CDR2 is YFSETQ. Trimming removed 2 bases from V and 6 bases from J, with 14 bases in between. CDR3 DNA: TGCGCCAGCAGCTTAGCAGGGATTAGTCAGACCCAGTACTTC. Translation gives CASSLAGISQTQYF.

At least ten counts were recorded for this clonotype. Its ends do not fully match the called genes, so a read error is possible. The rearrangement joins TRBV4-1 to TRBJ2-1; the D gene is possibly TRBD2 (6 bases). The length of the CDR3 is 13 residues. The V gene's germline CDR1 is MGHRA and CDR2 YSYEKL. The CDR3 coding sequence is TGTGCCAGCCGGGGGAGCTCCTACAATGAGCAGTTCTTC. Its protein product is CASRGSSYNEQFF.

A few counts support this clonotype. J is TRBJ1-4 and V is TRBV27; D remains unclear. CDR1 MNHEY and CDR2 SMNVEV come from the germline V gene (reference sequence). The ends were cut back, 8 bases at V and 2 bases at J, with 12 bases in the middle. This CDR3 is 14 amino acids long. The CDR3 DNA sequence: TGTGCCAGCGGAGAGGCGAGGACTAATGAAAAACTGTTTTTT. Translation: CASGEARTNEKLFF.

In this sample, this clonotype turned up a few times. The chain uses TRBV18 and TRBJ2-7; D is unresolved. Germline values: CDR1 KGHSH, CDR2 LQKENI. The CDR3 consists of 17 residues. Trimming took 0 bases from V and 4 from J, leaving 19 bases between them. CDR3 DNA sequence: TGTGCCAGCTCACCACCGGGTTCTACCCCTCCTGATTACGAGCAGTACTTC. It encodes CASSPPGSTPPDYEQYF.

The table lists this clonotype with a few counts. V is TRBV5-5 and J is TRBJ2-2; D is perhaps TRBD1 or TRBD2 (6 bases each). This CDR3 has 14 residues. Trimming left V 3 bases short and J 7 bases short, with 13 bases between. CDR1 and CDR2 from the germline V gene are SGHKS and YYEKEE (reference sequence). The CDR3 here is CASSWGALGGELFF. CDR3 coding DNA: TGTGCCAGCAGCTGGGGGGCGCTGGGCGGGGAGCTGTTTTTT.

The rearrangement links TRBV2 to TRBJ2-2; possibly TRBD2 for D (6 bases). V lost 3 bases to trimming and J lost 6 bases, with 8 bases between them. The CDR3 loop spans 13 amino acids. CDR1 and CDR2 from the germline V gene are SNHLY and FYNNEI. CDR3 DNA sequence: TGTGCCAGCAGTGAGGAGGGTGCCGGGGAGCTGTTTTTT. This sequence encodes CASSEEGAGELFF. Together with reference TRBV2 and TRBJ2-2, the CDR3 gives the full variable domain: EPEVTQTPSHQVTQMGQEVILRCVPISNHLYFYWYRQILGQKVEFLVSFYNNEISEKSEIFDDQFSVERPDGSNFTLKIRSTKLEDSAMYFCASSEEGAGELFFGEGSRLTVL.